The 20 T cell receptor beta chains below come from one sample, sequenced in a study of shared clonotypes between healthy human individuals. Only in-frame clones appear in the TCRdb table, and some are missing; sequencing was by immunoSEQ multiplex PCR. The data contain approximately 2,300,000 clones, under 95% of them singletons. What was sequenced was naive CD4+ T cells from PBMCs. Subset meaning: CD45RA+ positively selected. These receptors all come from a young man in good health. Some clones in this sample may be carry-over from other donors' samples.

The chain has TRBV5-1 and TRBJ1-2; tentative D call: TRBD1 (5 bases). Germline V gene lookup returns CDR1 SGHRS and CDR2 YFSETQ. The V and J ends lost 1 base and 5 bases respectively, with 15 bases between them. This CDR3 has 15 residues. The CDR3 DNA sequence: TGCGCCAGCAGCTTGAGGCAGGGTAATGGTTATGGCTACACCTTC. It specifies CASSLRQGNGYGYTF.

This clone is a singleton in its sample. The chain uses TRBV7-2 and TRBJ2-1; D ambiguous. Per germline, CDR1 SGHTA and CDR2 FQGNSA. Deletions cut 5 bases from V and 8 bases from J, with 10 bases between. The CDR3 consists of 12 residues. CDR3 region: CASSEPGDEQFF. The CDR3 DNA reads as TGTGCCAGCAGCGAGCCGGGCGATGAGCAGTTCTTC.

The V and J genes are TRBV5-5 and TRBJ2-7; no clear D. V was trimmed by 4 bases and J by 5 bases, leaving 16 bases between them. This CDR3 contains 14 residues. CDR1 is SGHKS and CDR2 is YYEKEE in the germline V gene (reference sequence). CDR3 in DNA: TGTGCCAGCAGCCCCACGGTCCCCGCCAACGAGCAGTACTTC. Its protein product is CASSPTVPANEQYF.

This clone was found once. This chain connects TRBV9 to TRBJ1-1; no clear D. CDR1 and CDR2 (germline): SGDLS, YYNGEE. V was cut by 1 base and J by 3 bases, with 13 bases left in between. The CDR3 spans 15 residues. The CDR3 spells CASSVTPERDTEAFF. The CDR3 nucleotides are TGTGCCAGCAGCGTAACCCCGGAACGGGACACTGAAGCTTTCTTT.

The rearrangement uses TRBV6-6 and TRBJ2-2, with a possible D match to TRBD1 (5 bases). V lost 6 bases and J lost 2, with 10 bases in between. The CDR3 is made up of 14 amino acids. Germline V gene sequence: CDR1 MNHNY, CDR2 SVGAGI (reference sequence). CDR3 loop: CASSDSLNTGELFF. The CDR3 bases are TGTGCCAGCAGCGACAGCCTCAACACCGGGGAGCTGTTTTTT.

The V call is TRBV5-1, the J call TRBJ2-5; 8 nucleotides line up with TRBD2. Trimming at V came to 0 bases and at J to 0 bases, leaving 13 bases not matched to a gene. Germline CDR1 reads SGHRS; CDR2 reads YFSETQ. There are 19 residues in the CDR3. The DNA for the CDR3 is TGCGCCAGCAGCTTGGCCCCGGGAGGGCCCTCGCCCTACCAAGAGACCCAGTACTTC. Translated, it gives CASSLAPGGPSPYQETQYF.

This clone came up once. This specimen includes other DNA sequences encoding the same CDR3. The chain couples TRBV7-2 to TRBJ2-5; 10 bases agree with TRBD1. This CDR3 has 14 amino acids. Per germline, CDR1 SGHTA and CDR2 FQGNSA. V shed 7 bases, J shed 5 bases, and the junction held 7 bases outside the gene matches. The CDR3 reads CASTRDRGRETQYF. Here the CDR3 DNA reads TGTGCCAGCACCCGGGACAGGGGAAGGGAGACCCAGTACTTC. The full variable domain, with the rest looked up from reference TRBV7-2 and TRBJ2-5, is GAGVSQSPSNKVTEKGKDVELRCDPISGHTALYWYRQSLGQGLEFLIYFQGNSAPDKSGLPSDRFSAERTGGSVSTLTIQRTQQEDSAVYLCASTRDRGRETQYFGPGTRLLVL.

This rearrangement joins TRBV11-2 to TRBJ1-2; the D gene is possibly TRBD1 (6 bases). V lost 3 bases and J 0 bases, leaving 8 bases between the germline ends. The CDR3 has 14 amino acids. CDR1 is SGHAT and CDR2 is FQNNGV in the germline V gene. The CDR3 DNA sequence: TGTGCCAGCAGCTTGGGGGCTCCTAACTATGGCTACACCTTC. This encodes CASSLGAPNYGYTF.

This rearrangement joins TRBV5-5 to TRBJ2-7; no reliable D call. V was cut by 3 bases and J by 0 bases, with 1 base left in between. This CDR3 region has 11 residues. CDR1 and CDR2 from the germline V gene are SGHKS and YYEKEE (reference sequence). The DNA of the CDR3 is TGTGCCAGCAGCTACTCCTACGAGCAGTACTTC. Translation gives CASSYSYEQYF.

CDR3 region: CASSLATGANTEAFF. The CDR3 DNA is TGTGCCAGCAGCTTAGCGACAGGGGCGAACACTGAAGCTTTCTTT. V usage is TRBV7-9 and J usage is TRBJ1-1; TRBD1 matches at 8 bases. The V and J ends lost 0 bases and 1 base, in that order; junction bases with no gene match: 1. The CDR3 is made up of 15 amino acids. CDR1 SEHNR and CDR2 FQNEAQ come from the germline V gene (reference sequence).

This chain joins TRBV28 and TRBJ1-2; D is perhaps TRBD1 (6 bases). CDR1 is MDHEN and CDR2 is SYDVKM in the germline V gene. CDR3 length: 13 amino acids. The V gene lost 5 bases and the J gene lost 4 bases, with 11 bases spanning the gap. CDR3 sequence (DNA): TGTGCCAGCAGTCTAGGGGGAGTCTATGGCTACACCTTC. Translated: CASSLGGVYGYTF.

This rearrangement joins TRBV9 to TRBJ2-7; D possibly uses TRBD1 or TRBD2 (5 bases each). Per germline, CDR1 SGDLS and CDR2 YYNGEE. The length of the CDR3 is 12 residues. Trimming removed 2 bases from V and 6 bases from J, with 9 bases in between. The CDR3 DNA is TGTGCCAGCAGCGTGAAGGGACGCGAGCAGTACTTC. It is translated as CASSVKGREQYF.

Details on this clone: At the DNA level, this CDR3 is encoded by other sequences in the same sample as well. The J gene is TRBJ2-7, the V gene TRBV27; 7 nucleotides line up with TRBD1. Germline V CDR1 and CDR2: MNHEY, SMNVEV (reference sequence). Losses at the gene ends were 4 bases for V and 1 base for J; bases not matched to a gene: 1. The CDR3 covers 13 residues. The CDR3 here is CASSYRGSYEQYF. In nucleotides, the CDR3 is TGTGCCAGCAGTTACAGGGGATCCTACGAGCAGTACTTC.

The DNA of the CDR3 is TGTGCCAGCAGCTCCCCCGCTGGGGCCAACGTCCTGACTTTC. Its protein product is CASSSPAGANVLTF. The chain combines TRBV7-9 with TRBJ2-6; D not resolved. The CDR3 runs to 14 residues. Germline CDR1 SEHNR, CDR2 FQNEAQ (reference sequence). Trimming removed 4 bases at V and 2 bases at J, with 6 bases between. Drawing the rest from reference TRBV7-9 and TRBJ2-6, the complete variable domain is DTGVSQNPRHKITKRGQNVTFRCDPISEHNRLYWYRQTLGQGPEFLTYFQNEAQLEKSRLLSDRFSAERPKGSFSTLEIQRTEQGDSAMYLCASSSPAGANVLTFGAGSRLTVL.

Turning to this clone: Other nucleotide sequences from this sample produce the same CDR3. The chain is built from TRBV5-5 and TRBJ1-5; D remains ambiguous. Germline V lookup: CDR1 SGHKS, CDR2 YYEKEE (reference sequence). This CDR3 is 13 amino acids long. V lost 0 bases and J lost 3, with 4 bases in between. CDR3 bases: TGTGCCAGCAGCTTGGACCTCAATCAGCCCCAGCATTTT. It codes for CASSLDLNQPQHF.

The chain joins TRBV5-1 to TRBJ2-1; 9 bases are shared with TRBD1. CDR1 and CDR2 (germline): SGHRS, YFSETQ. The CDR3 contains 16 residues. V trimming: 4 bases; J trimming: 10 bases; junction bases outside the gene matches: 15. CDR3 region: CASSKPPGQGKGEQFF. CDR3 DNA sequence: TGCGCCAGCAGCAAGCCTCCGGGACAGGGCAAAGGAGAGCAGTTCTTC. Supplemented by reference TRBV5-1 and TRBJ2-1, the full variable domain reads KAGVTQTPRYLIKTRGQQVTLSCSPISGHRSVSWYQQTPGQGLQFLFEYFSETQRNKGNFPGRFSGRQFSNSRSEMNVSTLELGDSALYLCASSKPPGQGKGEQFFGPGTRLTVL.

In the case of this clone: The junction and the germline gene differ at one end; a read error may be behind it. Other DNA sequences in this sample translate to the same CDR3. V gene TRBV11-2 combines with J gene TRBJ1-5; D is undetermined. Germline V lookup: CDR1 SGHAT, CDR2 FQNNGV. This CDR3 is 13 amino acids long. Here the CDR3 reads CASSLNGGQPQHF. CDR3 nucleotide sequence: TGTGCCAGCAGCCTAAATGGAGGTCAGCCACAGCATTTT.

Concerning this clone: The same CDR3 arises from other DNA sequences in this sample as well. This chain links TRBV7-3 with TRBJ2-2; D is uncertain. The V end was cut by 5 bases, the J end by 2 bases, with 3 bases between. The germline CDR1 and CDR2 sequences are SGHTA and FQGTGA. The CDR3 is made up of 12 amino acids. The CDR3 sequence: CASSVNTGELFF. For the CDR3, the DNA is TGTGCCAGCAGCGTTAACACCGGGGAGCTGTTTTTT.

On this clone itself: Other DNA sequences in this specimen translate into the identical CDR3. The J gene is TRBJ2-5, the V gene TRBV7-3; D assignment may be TRBD1 or TRBD2 (5 bases each). V lost 5 bases to trimming and J lost 2 bases, with 15 bases between them. This CDR3 has 15 residues. Germline-derived CDR1 and CDR2 are SGHTA and FQGTGA. CDR3 loop: CASSLTGTYQETQYF. The CDR3 DNA reads TGTGCCAGCAGCCTTACCGGGACCTATCAAGAGACCCAGTACTTC.

The V and J genes are TRBV21-1 and TRBJ1-1; TRBD1 is the table's D call, not checked against the DNA. TRBV21-1 is flagged as a pseudogene. The CDR3 contains 14 residues. As DNA, the CDR3 is TGTGCCAGCGGACACAGGGACCCGAACACTGAAGCTTTCTTT. Translating gives CASGHRDPNTEAFF.